These 14 T cell receptor beta chains were all obtained from the same sample, sequenced in a study of blood T cell repertoires in COVID-19. Sequenced by immunoSEQ multiplex PCR; TCRdb stores in-frame clones only, minus some. The sample consists of around 88,000 clones, about three quarters of them appearing once. The sample comprised peripheral blood. The source of these receptors is a man aged 50 to 59 who had recovered from COVID-19.

V usage is TRBV27 and J usage is TRBJ2-1; D ambiguous. The ends were cut back, 6 bases at V and 0 bases at J, with 12 bases in the middle. The length of the CDR3 is 15 residues. The germline CDR1 and CDR2 sequences are MNHEY and SMNVEV (reference sequence). The CDR3 bases are TGTGCCAGCAGCCTCCAGGTGGGCTCCTACAATGAGCAGTTCTTC. Its protein is CASSLQVGSYNEQFF.

The rearrangement joins TRBV6-5 to TRBJ2-1; D not certain. The V and J ends lost 6 bases and 0 bases respectively, with 9 bases between them. The CDR3 loop spans 14 amino acids. Germline V gene data show CDR1 as MNHEY and CDR2 as SVGAGI. DNA for the CDR3: TGTGCCAGCAGAGTCCTGAGCTCCTACAATGAGCAGTTCTTC. It codes for CASRVLSSYNEQFF.

V is TRBV13 and J is TRBJ2-3; maybe TRBD1 (6 bases). The germline gives CDR1 PRHDT, CDR2 FYEKMQ (reference sequence). V lost 2 bases to trimming and J lost 3 bases, with 15 bases between them. There are 16 residues in the CDR3. CDR3 amino acids: CASSLPYRVGTDTQYF. DNA of the CDR3: TGTGCCAGCAGCTTACCTTACAGGGTGGGGACAGATACGCAGTATTTT. The variable domain in full, completed from reference TRBV13 and TRBJ2-3, reads AAGVIQSPRHLIKEKRETATLKCYPIPRHDTVYWYQQGPGQDPQFLISFYEKMQSDKGSIPDRFSAQQFSDYHSELNMSSLELGDSALYFCASSLPYRVGTDTQYFGPGTRLTVL.

V usage is TRBV5-1 and J usage is TRBJ2-3, with 11 bases fitting TRBD2. Per the germline V gene, CDR1 is SGHRS and CDR2 is YFSETQ. The length of the CDR3 is 15 residues. The trim removed 5 bases at V and 3 bases at J, leaving 5 bases unmatched. CDR3 sequence: CASRPTSGGTDTQYF. The CDR3 nucleotides read TGCGCCAGCAGACCCACTAGCGGGGGAACAGATACGCAGTATTTT.

The V gene is TRBV7-2, the J gene TRBJ2-3; weak D call: TRBD2 (5 bases). The CDR3 extends over 12 amino acids. Germline CDR1 reads SGHTA; CDR2 reads FQGNSA. Between the trimmed V and J ends, which lost 5 bases and 10 bases, there was a span of 13 bases. Here the CDR3 DNA reads TGTGCCAGCAGCCTGGGATCCGGGGCGCAGTATTTT. Protein: CASSLGSGAQYF.

This chain joins TRBV5-6 and TRBJ2-3; possible D gene TRBD2, 7 bases. Germline-derived CDR1 and CDR2 are SGHDT and YYEEEE. The CDR3 sequence is 14 residues long. Trimming stripped 7 bases from V and 4 bases from J, with 16 bases between. The CDR3 DNA reads TGTGCCAGCCTCCCCGGGGGGCAGGCAGATACGCAGTATTTT. It specifies CASLPGGQADTQYF.

The sample holds a few counts of this clone. The J gene is TRBJ2-1, the V gene TRBV11-3; TRBD2 matches 8 bases. CDR1 is SGHNT, CDR2 YENEEA, per germline. V lost 3 bases and J lost 1; bases outside the gene matches: 2. The CDR3 contains 15 residues. The CDR3 nucleotides are TGTGCCAGCAGCTTGATAGCGGGGTCCTACAATGAGCAGTTCTTC. Protein product: CASSLIAGSYNEQFF.

CDR3 DNA: TGTGCCAGCAGCCAAGAAGGGGCATTCTCCTACAATGAGCAGTTCTTC. It yields the protein CASSQEGAFSYNEQFF. This rearrangement joins TRBV4-2 to TRBJ2-1; a weak D match, TRBD1 (5 bases). This CDR3 spans 16 amino acids. Germline assignment: CDR1 LGHNA and CDR2 YNFKEQ. The V end was cut by 0 bases, the J end by 0 bases, with 9 bases between.

The chain is built from TRBV3-1 (or the pseudogene TRBV3-2) and TRBJ1-2; D is ambiguous. The V and J ends lost 5 bases and 4 bases respectively, with 14 bases between them. The CDR3 is 14 residues long. Per germline, CDR1 LGHDT and CDR2 YNNKEL (reference sequence). This CDR3 is CASSYQQPIYGYTF. CDR3 sequence (DNA): TGTGCCAGCAGCTATCAACAGCCTATCTATGGCTACACCTTC.

The table lists this clone with a few counts. This chain uses TRBV5-1 with TRBJ2-7; no firm D call. The CDR3 extends over 13 amino acids. V was trimmed by 4 bases and J by 0 bases, leaving 8 bases between them. Germline CDR1 SGHRS, CDR2 YFSETQ. The CDR3 loop reads CASSLDNSYEQYF. CDR3 DNA sequence: TGCGCCAGCAGCCTTGACAACTCCTACGAGCAGTACTTC.

The chain links TRBV7-9 to TRBJ1-4; 7 nucleotides match TRBD1. After removal of 3 bases from V and 8 bases from J, the junction contained 6 bases not matched to a gene. The CDR3 is made up of 14 amino acids. The V gene's germline CDR1 is SEHNR and CDR2 FQNEAQ (reference sequence). CDR3 DNA: TGTGCCAGCAGCTTCGCGACAGGGACCGAAAAACTGTTTTTT. It encodes CASSFATGTEKLFF.

Only one count was recorded for this clone. V is TRBV24-1 and J is TRBJ2-3; no definite D call. V was trimmed by 0 bases and J by 2 bases, leaving 8 bases between them. CDR3 size: 15 residues. Germline V CDR1 and CDR2: KGHDR, SFDVKD. The CDR3 DNA follows: TGTGCCACCAGTGATTTGCGTCAGGACACAGATACGCAGTATTTT. The encoded protein is CATSDLRQDTDTQYF.

The rearrangement links TRBV28 to TRBJ1-4, with 7 bases fitting TRBD1. CDR3 size: 14 residues. V was pared by 6 bases and J by 8 bases, with 9 bases of the junction left unmatched. Germline-derived CDR1 and CDR2 are MDHEN and SYDVKM. CDR3 in DNA: TGTGCCAGCAGAGGGACAGTCGGACAGGAAAAACTGTTTTTT. Protein sequence: CASRGTVGQEKLFF. Using reference TRBV28 and TRBJ1-4 for the parts outside the CDR3, the full variable domain is DVKVTQSSRYLVKRTGEKVFLECVQDMDHENMFWYRQDPGLGLRLIYFSYDVKMKEKGDIPEGYSVSREKKERFSLILESASTNQTSMYLCASRGTVGQEKLFFGSGTQLSVL.

The rearrangement links TRBV7-3 to TRBJ2-7; maybe TRBD2 (6 bases). From germline, CDR1 is SGHTA and CDR2 FQGTGA. The V end lost 5 bases, the J end lost 7 bases, and 15 bases lay between the germline ends. The CDR3 sequence is 13 residues long. The CDR3 region is CASSPRAGGEQYF. The CDR3 DNA reads TGTGCCAGCAGCCCGAGGGCCGGAGGGGAGCAGTACTTC. The whole variable domain, filled in from reference TRBV7-3 and TRBJ2-7, reads GAGVSQTPSNKVTEKGKYVELRCDPISGHTALYWYRQSLGQGPEFLIYFQGTGAADDSGLPNDRFFAVRPEGSVSTLKIQRTERGDSAVYLCASSPRAGGEQYFGPGTRLTVT.